This TCR beta chain was captured by sequencing in a study of read filtering for tumor transcriptome and immune sequencing. Study information: Among patients, 17 were male and 14 female, aged roughly 45 to 85 (mean around 61). Per sample, TCR-region reads ranged about 4 to 11 million by IR-seq, about 80 to 1,400 by RNA-seq. Study-wide findings and caveats: Approximately 80% of IR-seq clonotypes had one read, totaling about 4% of reads; RNA-seq: approximately 73% and 42%. Sorted CD138-negative bone marrow cells were not purified T cells.

This library used roughly 400 ng RNA and molecular barcoded adaptors spanning alpha/delta and beta/gamma chains. MiXCR was run by TCRdb on the reads, yielding one entry per CDR3 protein. The repertoire holds fewer than 100,000 distinct CDR3 sequences, with more than 9% as singletons. This clonotype was picked up many times. What it binds is not known. The specimen was a population of CD138-negative cells sorted from bone marrow. The clonotype comes from a donor at least 40 years old with multiple myeloma.

DNA for the CDR3: TGTGCCAGCAGCTTACCCCATACACACCGGCGGCGGGGCTACACCTTC. Encoded protein: CASSLPHTHRRRGYTF. This chain connects TRBV7-4 to TRBJ1-2; D is unclear. The length of the CDR3 is 16 residues. Trimming shortened V by 2 bases and J by 8 bases, and 21 bases separated the two germline ends. CDR1 is SGHVT and CDR2 is SQSDAQ in the germline V gene. The complete variable domain, with remaining parts taken from reference TRBV7-4 and TRBJ1-2, reads GAGVSQSPRYKVAKRGRDVALRCDSISGHVTLYWYRQTLGQGSEVLTYSQSDAQRDKSGRPSGRFSAERPERSVSTLKIQRTEQGDSAVYLCASSLPHTHRRRGYTFGSGTRLTVV.